The 12 T cell receptor gamma chains below come from one sample, sequenced in a study of intestinal T cells in coeliac disease. Genomic DNA came from ten roughly 5.2-µm formalin-fixed paraffin-embedded scrolls per case. Using roughly 200 ng of biopsy DNA, TRG was amplified with LymphoTrack primers. TCRdb applied CATT to the multiplex PCR reads for clone calling. The sample includes around 810 gamma-chain clones, 40% to 45% of them seen just once. Source material: a duodenal biopsy. The source is a human donor with celiac disease.

Comments on this clone: Germline is not matched at one junction end, which may reflect a read error. The CDR3 DNA reads as TGTGCCCACCTGGGCCCAAATAAGAAACTCTTC. It specifies CAHLGPNKKLF. V is TRGV8 and J is TRGJ1 or TRGJ2. Germline CDR1 VENAVY, CDR2 YDSYNSRV. The length of the CDR3 is 11 residues.

A word on this clone: This DNA's translation and the protein TCRdb lists, from a much larger clone, do not match at residue 9, likely due to a read error; the protein shown is translated from the DNA. The rearrangement links TRGV2 to TRGJ1 or TRGJ2. CDR3 length: 15 residues. Germline CDR1 reads EGSNGY; CDR2 reads YDSYNSKV. V lost 2 bases, J lost 2 bases, and 9 bases stayed unmatched. Written as DNA, the CDR3 is TGTGCCACCTGGGACGCGGGGTGGGATTATTATAAGAAACTCTTT. Translation gives CATWDAGWDYYKKLF.

The J gene is TRGJ1 or TRGJ2, the V gene TRGV5. The CDR3 has 9 amino acids. CDR1 and CDR2 from the germline V gene are VINAFY and YDVSNSKD. J gave up 8 bases and V 10 bases, and 5 bases lay outside the gene matches. The CDR3: CATADKKLF. The CDR3 DNA reads as TGTGCCACTGCCGATAAGAAACTCTTT.

By share, this clone counts as hyperexpanded (1% or more). The sample holds other DNA sequences that translate to the same CDR3. The chain uses TRGV11 and TRGJ1 or TRGJ2. TRGV11 carries the ORF label, with uncertain function. Trimming cost V 5 bases and J 7 bases; bases outside gene matches: 5. The CDR3 is made up of 12 amino acids. This CDR3 reads CACWIKHYKKLF. For the CDR3, the DNA is TGTGCCTGCTGGATTAAACACTATAAGAAACTCTTT.

J is TRGJP1 and V is TRGV10. Being an ORF, TRGV10 has a function that is uncertain. J lost 3 bases, V lost 8 bases, and 7 bases had no gene match. CDR3 length: 14 amino acids. The CDR3 region has the DNA TGTGCTGCGTGGGACCCCTCCACTGGTTGGTTCAAGATATTT. It yields the protein CAAWDPSTGWFKIF.

This clone was seen only a few times. The rearrangement joins TRGV2 to TRGJ1 or TRGJ2. Germline V gene lookup returns CDR1 EGSNGY and CDR2 YDSYNSKV. The CDR3 has 15 residues. V lost 0 bases to trimming and J lost 7 bases; unmatched junction nucleotides: 12. The CDR3 loop is CATWDGSGVLYKKLF. CDR3 sequence (DNA): TGTGCCACCTGGGACGGGTCCGGGGTTTTATATAAGAAACTCTTT.

The table lists this clone with a count of one. This sequence joins TRGV8 and TRGJP2. J was trimmed by 13 bases and V by 0 bases; bases with no gene match: 11. This CDR3 contains 14 residues. In germline, CDR1 is VENAVY, CDR2 YDSYNSRV. In DNA form, the CDR3 reads TGTGCCACCTGGGATAGGAGGGGGAGATTGATCAAGACGTTT. It is translated as CATWDRRGRLIKTF.

This clone was picked up a small number of times. The translation of this DNA and the TCRdb protein of a much larger clone differ at residue 5, probably owing to a read error; the protein shown here is translated from the DNA. The genes are TRGV2 and TRGJ1 or TRGJ2. Germline CDR1 EGSNGY, CDR2 YDSYNSKV. V lost 6 bases, J lost 8 bases, and 13 bases stayed unmatched. The CDR3 covers 13 residues. This chain's CDR3 is CATWNYGRDKKLF. For the CDR3, the DNA is TGTGCCACCTGGAACTATGGGAGGGATAAGAAACTCTTT.

J is TRGJ1 or TRGJ2 and V is TRGV2. V gave up 0 bases and J gave up 10 bases; unmatched junction bases: 12. The CDR3 is made up of 14 amino acids. The germline gives CDR1 EGSNGY, CDR2 YDSYNSKV. The CDR3 nucleotides read TGTGCCACCTGGGACGGGCCCCTTATTATAAAGAAACTCTTT. It encodes CATWDGPLIIKKLF.

This clone was detected only a few times. V gene TRGV8 combines with J gene TRGJ1 or TRGJ2. V dropped 5 bases and J dropped 6; count of bases not matched to a gene: 10. This CDR3 is built from 13 residues. Germline CDR1 reads VENAVY; CDR2 reads YDSYNSRV. The CDR3 DNA follows: TGTGCCACCTGGGGCCCGGGGGGTTATAAGAAACTCTTT. This gives the protein CATWGPGGYKKLF.

This clone was seen more than once but under ten times. A far larger clone is one base from this, pointing to a likely read error. Other nucleotide sequences from this sample produce the same CDR3. The V gene is TRGV2, the J gene TRGJ1 or TRGJ2. CDR3 length: 13 amino acids. Germline CDR1 EGSNGY, CDR2 YDSYNSKV. CDR3 sequence reads: CATWDYGRDKKLF. The DNA of the CDR3 is TGTGCCACTTGGGACTATGGGAGGGATAAGAAACTCTTT.

This clone showed up just a few times. The V gene is TRGV3, the J gene TRGJ1 or TRGJ2. V lost 0 bases, J lost 13 bases, and 12 bases stayed unmatched. Germline CDR1 VTNTFY, CDR2 YDVSTARD (reference sequence). This CDR3 region has 13 residues. CDR3 protein: CATWDRRGIRKLF. Here the CDR3 DNA reads TGTGCCACCTGGGACAGGCGGGGTATAAGAAAACTCTTT.